This T cell receptor (beta chain) comes out of a study of blood T cell repertoires in COVID-19. Study details: Acute-phase and convalescent COVID-19 samples originated in the United States, Italy and Spain. T cells, B-cell-depleted T cells, or PBMCs supplied cDNA or gDNA.

This clone showed up just a few times. Seattle researchers signed up patients amid active infection and tracked them longitudinally. In the original processing: Reference gene primer amplification gave estimated nucleated cell counts. Only in-frame clones appear in the TCRdb table, and some are missing; sequencing was by immunoSEQ multiplex PCR. The V and J calls and clone size were taken over from that table, and D and trimming were inferred from the DNA. The top ten clones hold 8.1% of a sample with about 160,000 clones, 79% of them seen once. Germline V gene lookup returns CDR1 SGHNT and CDR2 YYREEE (reference sequence). Trimming pared 0 bases from V and 1 base from J, leaving 7 bases between. The CDR3 has 14 residues.

The sample was peripheral blood. This chain uses TRBV5-4 with TRBJ1-1; D gene uncertain. This clonotype originated in an older woman with COVID-19, enrolled during active disease. DNA for the CDR3: TGTGCCAGCAGCTTGGGCAGTTCGAACACTGAAGCTTTCTTT. It specifies CASSLGSSNTEAFF.